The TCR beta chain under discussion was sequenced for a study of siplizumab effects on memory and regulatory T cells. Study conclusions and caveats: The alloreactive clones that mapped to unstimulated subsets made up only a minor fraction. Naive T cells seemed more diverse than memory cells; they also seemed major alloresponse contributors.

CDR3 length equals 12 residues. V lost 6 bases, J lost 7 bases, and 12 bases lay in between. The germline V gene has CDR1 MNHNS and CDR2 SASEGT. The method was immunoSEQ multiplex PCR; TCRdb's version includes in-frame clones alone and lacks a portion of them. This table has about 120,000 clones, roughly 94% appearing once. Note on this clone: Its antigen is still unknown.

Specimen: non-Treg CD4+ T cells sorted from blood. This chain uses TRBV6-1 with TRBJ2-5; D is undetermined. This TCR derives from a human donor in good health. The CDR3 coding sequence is TGTGCCAGCAGCTCCTGGGTTGGGACCCAGTACTTC. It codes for CASSSWVGTQYF.